This T cell receptor beta chain comes out of a study of T cells in Graves' hyperthyroidism and ophthalmopathy. For this clonotype: Its target is unknown.

CDR3 length equals 15 residues. Germline V gives CDR1 MDHEN, CDR2 SYDVKM. The V and J ends lost 5 bases and 2 bases respectively, with 15 bases between them. Study-wide points: Stable hyperthyroidism was told apart from ophthalmopathy by a model built on 13 V-J features. Blood also carried most thyroid clonotypes expanded above 0.001.

Using RNA transcripts as the source, TCR beta CDR3 regions were amplified. The primer set for the first-round RT-PCR of the TCR CDR3 was HTBI. TCRdb re-derived calls from the multiplex PCR reads in MiXCR, one entry per CDR3 protein. The table includes 650,000 to 800,000 distinct CDR3 sequences, 45% detected once. J is TRBJ1-1 and V is TRBV28; D gene unclear. The sequencing sample was made of peripheral blood or thyroid tissue (not recorded which). This sequence originates from an adult man with Graves' disease, either hyperthyroidism or ophthalmopathy (not recorded which). CDR3 nucleotide sequence: TGTGCCAGCAGTCTTCCGCCTTCTACCAACACTGAAGCTTTCTTT. This translates into CASSLPPSTNTEAFF.